The source of this T cell receptor beta chain is a study of shared clonotypes between healthy human individuals. The protocol was immunoSEQ multiplex PCR, while the TCRdb copy is restricted to in-frame clones and leaves out a portion. This table holds approximately 100,000 clones, less than 75% found once. Germline CDR1 SQVTM, CDR2 ANQGSEA. The CDR3 extends over 13 amino acids. V shed 5 bases and J 8 bases; nucleotides not matched to a gene: 7. In regard to this clone: Its target is not known.

Study observations and caveats: Clonotype sharing among donors was thought likely to change with sequencing depth.

The sample was memory CD8+ T cells sorted from blood. Stated subset: CD45RO+ cells pooled with CCR7-negative TemRA cells. This sequence originates from a woman in her twenties or thirties in good health. This chain links TRBV29-1 with TRBJ1-2; TRBD1 agrees at 11 bases. CDR3 region: CSVLGDRGDGYTF. The CDR3 DNA reads as TGCAGCGTTTTAGGGGACAGGGGGGACGGCTACACCTTC.